This is a list of T cell receptor beta chains from one sample in a study of Ad26.COV2.S vaccination and SARS-CoV-2 variants. TCRdb's copy holds only in-frame clones and misses some; the assay was immunoSEQ multiplex PCR. The sample consists of roughly 420,000 clones, roughly 89% of them appearing once. Sequenced material: peripheral blood, taken in a trial of Ad26.COV2.S vaccine versus placebo. These receptors originate from a person between 18 and 65 years old who received the Ad26.COV2.S COVID-19 vaccine or a placebo. CDR3s include the opening cysteine and the closing phenylalanine or tryptophan. The D gene is left open where the match is weak. Size values are once, few and many counts, or a class for expanded clones, and some rows have none.

v_call	clone_size	d_call	j_call	cdr3_length	cdr3_aa	cdr3_nt
TRBV13	.	TRBD2	TRBJ2-1	15	CASSLAAGGGDEQFF	TGTGCCAGCAGCTTAGCCGCGGGAGGGGGCGATGAGCAGTTCTTC
TRBV2	once	.	TRBJ2-7	11	CASSDVVGQYF	TGTGCCAGCAGTGATGTGGTCGGTCAGTACTTC
TRBV7-8	few	.	TRBJ1-2	13	CASSPQGGYGYTF	TGTGCCAGCAGCCCTCAGGGAGGGTATGGCTACACCTTC
TRBV9	.	.	TRBJ2-1	15	CASSKYSGSGGEQFF	TGTGCCAGCAGCAAGTATTCCGGGAGTGGAGGTGAGCAGTTCTTC
TRBV11-2	.	.	TRBJ1-2	13	CASSPGVDYGYTF	TGTGCCAGCAGCCCAGGGGTGGACTATGGCTACACCTTC
TRBV11-3	.	.	TRBJ2-5	14	CASSLAGPEETQYF	TGTGCCAGCAGCTTAGCCGGGCCTGAAGAGACCCAGTACTTC
TRBV11-2	.	TRBD1	TRBJ2-7	15	CASRQGNGAGYEQYF	TGTGCCAGTCGACAGGGGAACGGGGCGGGTTACGAGCAGTACTTC
TRBV7-9	.	.	TRBJ2-5	15	CASSLNGPIQETQYF	TGTGCCAGCAGCTTGAACGGACCGATCCAAGAGACCCAGTACTTC
TRBV20-1	.	.	TRBJ2-1	13	CSASTQLNNEQFF	TGCAGTGCTAGTACGCAGTTGAACAATGAGCAGTTCTTC
TRBV29-1	.	.	TRBJ1-1	12	CRAGGVGSEAFF	TGCAGGGCAGGAGGGGTAGGATCTGAAGCTTTCTTT
TRBV7-2	.	TRBD2	TRBJ2-1	15	CASSFGLAGYNEQFF	TGTGCCAGCAGCTTCGGACTAGCGGGATACAATGAGCAGTTCTTC
TRBV6-5	once	TRBD1	TRBJ1-2	14	CASSYLLTGYGYTF	TGTGCCAGCAGTTACCTGCTGACAGGGTATGGCTACACCTTC
TRBV5-4	.	TRBD1	TRBJ1-2	18	CASSPYLGAQGANYGYTF	TGTGCCAGCAGCCCTTACCTTGGGGCCCAGGGGGCGAACTATGGCTACACCTTC
TRBV9	.	.	TRBJ2-5	14	CASSSAGDQETQYF	TGTGCCAGCAGCTCCGCGGGCGACCAAGAGACCCAGTACTTC
TRBV4-3	.	.	TRBJ1-4	15	CASSLKGQTNEKLFF	TGCGCCAGCAGCCTCAAGGGGCAAACTAATGAAAAACTGTTTTTT
TRBV3-1/TRBV3-2	.	.	TRBJ2-4	15	CASSPRGRDGGIQYF	TGTGCCAGCAGCCCTCGTGGGCGGGACGGTGGTATTCAGTACTTC
TRBV19	.	TRBD2	TRBJ2-5	14	CASRVAGGSETQYF	TGTGCCAGTAGGGTAGCGGGAGGGAGTGAGACCCAGTACTTC
TRBV7-2	.	TRBD1	TRBJ1-4	15	CASSLTGDGYEKLFF	TGTGCCAGCAGCCTGACAGGGGATGGGTATGAAAAACTGTTTTTT
TRBV5-1	.	.	TRBJ2-2	15	CASSLVQGWTGELFF	TGCGCCAGCAGCTTGGTTCAGGGGTGGACCGGGGAGCTGTTTTTT
TRBV5-1	.	TRBD1	TRBJ1-2	17	CASSLGGTGSPSGGYTF	TGCGCCAGCAGCTTGGGTGGGACAGGGTCCCCCTCGGGTGGCTACACCTTC
TRBV6-5	.	.	TRBJ2-1	14	CASSYSGTNNEQFF	TGTGCCAGCAGTTACTCCGGGACAAATAATGAGCAGTTCTTC
TRBV24-1	.	.	TRBJ2-2	14	CATSDLKGAGELFF	TGTGCCACCAGTGATTTGAAGGGGGCCGGGGAGCTGTTTTTT
TRBV24-1	.	.	TRBJ2-2	13	CATSTANTGELFF	TGTGCCACCAGTACAGCGAACACCGGGGAGCTGTTTTTT
TRBV7-2	.	.	TRBJ2-1	13	CASSTRAYNEQFF	TGTGCCAGCAGCACTAGGGCCTACAATGAGCAGTTCTTC
TRBV9	.	.	TRBJ2-5	13	CASSGSSQETQYF	TGTGCCAGCAGCGGGTCTAGCCAAGAGACCCAGTACTTC
TRBV19	.	TRBD2	TRBJ2-3	15	CASSQGLATPDTQYF	TGTGCCAGTAGCCAGGGACTAGCGACCCCAGATACGCAGTATTTT
TRBV11-3	few	.	TRBJ2-1	18	CASSLRRRGGMYPNEQFF	TGTGCCAGCAGCTTAAGGCGCAGGGGGGGCATGTATCCGAATGAGCAGTTCTTC
TRBV27	.	TRBD1	TRBJ1-1	14	CASSMGQPNTEAFF	TGTGCCAGCAGTATGGGACAGCCCAACACTGAAGCTTTCTTT
TRBV28	.	.	TRBJ1-5	12	CASSFFSQPQHF	TGTGCCAGCAGTTTTTTCAGTCAGCCCCAGCATTTT